The 17 T cell receptor beta chains below were found in one sample sequenced in a study of regulatory T cells in long-lasting Graves disease. Time point denoted: persistent/refractory GD, antithyroid drugs over 5 years with positive TRAb. The authors made the TCR library using RNA they extracted from PBMCs. Building of the TCR beta libraries involved iRepertoire HTBI primers and Arm-PCR of CDR3 regions. TCRdb recomputed calls from the multiplex PCR reads with MiXCR, one row per CDR3 protein. The repertoire holds 350,000 to 500,000 distinct CDR3 sequences, with around 20% as singletons. The material was peripheral blood mononuclear cells (PBMCs), obtained when the disease was refractory, from a patient treated with antithyroid drugs. These receptors all stem from a female donor with Graves disease.

The V call is TRBV18, the J call TRBJ2-7; 10 bases match TRBD2. V shed 1 base, J shed 0 bases, and the junction held 3 bases outside the gene matches. Per germline, CDR1 KGHSH and CDR2 LQKENI. The CDR3 spans 16 residues. CDR3: CASSPLRTSGSYEQYF. The DNA for the CDR3 is TGTGCCAGCTCACCACTTCGGACTAGCGGCTCCTACGAGCAGTACTTC.

The chain is built from TRBV29-1 and TRBJ2-2; no firm D call. Trimming stripped 5 bases from V and 7 bases from J, with 5 bases between. Germline loops: CDR1 SQVTM, CDR2 ANQGSEA. The CDR3 is 10 residues long. CDR3 coding DNA: TGCAGCGTTCTTTTCGGGGAGCTGTTTTTT. Its protein is CSVLFGELFF.

This clonotype appeared many times. This chain links TRBV7-2 with TRBJ2-2; possibly TRBD1 or TRBD2 for D (7 bases each). The CDR3 sequence is 15 residues long. From germline, CDR1 is SGHTA and CDR2 FQGNSA. Trimming removed 5 bases from V and 5 bases from J, with 15 bases in between. As DNA, the CDR3 is TGTGCCAGCAGCCTGACAGGGCGGGGGACCGGGGAGCTGTTTTTT. Amino acid sequence: CASSLTGRGTGELFF.

This clonotype was counted many times. V usage is TRBV11-2 and J usage is TRBJ2-5; TRBD2 matches at 8 bases. The CDR3 covers 15 residues. CDR1 is SGHAT and CDR2 is FQNNGV in the germline V gene. J was trimmed by 5 bases and V by 4 bases; bases with no gene match: 9. CDR3 in DNA: TGTGCCAGCAGCTCTAACGCGGGAGGTGGGGAGACCCAGTACTTC. It encodes CASSSNAGGGETQYF.

There are many counts of this clonotype. The CDR3 region has the DNA TGCGCCAGCAGCGATGGACGCAGTGAAGCTTTCTTT. Its translation is CASSDGRSEAFF. V and J are TRBV5-1 and TRBJ1-1; D remains unclear. CDR1 is SGHRS, CDR2 YFSETQ, per germline. The V and J ends lost 4 bases and 7 bases respectively, with 11 bases between them. This CDR3 spans 12 amino acids.

This clonotype has ten or more counts. The chain is built from TRBV10-2 and TRBJ1-4; TRBD1 aligns across 7 bases. The V and J ends lost 7 bases and 3 bases, in that order; junction bases with no gene match: 2. Germline V CDR1 and CDR2: WSHSY, SAAADI. The CDR3 contains 13 residues. CDR3 amino acids: CASKGQSNEKLFF. The DNA of the CDR3 is TGCGCCAGCAAGGGACAGTCTAATGAAAAACTGTTTTTT.

This clonotype was observed at least ten times. This chain joins TRBV6-1 and TRBJ1-4; TRBD1 matches 8 bases. The CDR3 has 14 amino acids. The V segment lost 5 bases and the J segment 8 bases; nucleotides outside the gene matches: 7. In germline, CDR1 is MNHNS, CDR2 SASEGT. The CDR3 spells CASSPGQGPEKLFF. As DNA, the CDR3 is TGTGCCAGCAGTCCCGGACAGGGACCCGAAAAACTGTTTTTT.

There are a few counts of this clonotype. A much larger clone lies a single base off, so this may be a read error. V is TRBV5-4 and J is TRBJ2-7; TRBD1 is a possible D gene (6 bases). Germline V lookup: CDR1 SGHNT, CDR2 YYREEE (reference sequence). Between the trimmed V and J ends, which lost 4 bases and 6 bases, there was a span of 14 bases. This CDR3 spans 13 amino acids. CDR3 nucleotide sequence: TGTGCCAGCAGCCTAGACAGGACCTGCGAGCAGTACTTC. Protein sequence: CASSLDRTCEQYF.

Of note for this clonotype: Given a much more abundant clone one base away, this may be a read error. The chain recombines TRBV12-3 or TRBV12-4 with TRBJ2-2, with 12 bases identical to TRBD2. The CDR3 is 16 residues long. The CDR3 loop is CASTLAGGINTGELSF. Written as DNA, the CDR3 is TGTGCCAGCACCCTAGCGGGAGGGATAAACACCGGGGAGCTGTCTTTT.

This clonotype was counted only a few times. The chain employs TRBV9 and TRBJ2-3, with D possibly matching TRBD1 (6 bases). Germline loops: CDR1 SGDLS, CDR2 YYNGEE. This CDR3 region has 15 residues. V lost 0 bases, J lost 2 bases, and 10 bases lay in between. CDR3 residues: CASSVEGDPTDTQYF. CDR3 DNA sequence: TGTGCCAGCAGCGTAGAGGGGGACCCCACAGATACGCAGTATTTT. Together with reference TRBV9 and TRBJ2-3, the CDR3 gives the full variable domain: DSGVTQTPKHLITATGQRVTLRCSPRSGDLSVYWYQQSLDQGLQFLIQYYNGEERAKGNILERFSAQQFPDLHSELNLSSLELGDSALYFCASSVEGDPTDTQYFGPGTRLTVL.

This clonotype was picked up many times. The gene calls are TRBV7-3 and TRBJ2-5, with D possibly TRBD2 on 6 matching bases. Germline CDR1 reads SGHTA; CDR2 reads FQGTGA. V shed 4 bases and J shed 2 bases, with 8 bases lying between them. The CDR3 contains 13 residues. The CDR3 sequence: CASSSGSQETQYF. The CDR3 DNA reads TGTGCCAGCAGCTCCGGGAGTCAAGAGACCCAGTACTTC.

This clonotype was recorded at least ten times. CDR3 nucleotides: TGTGCCAGCAGCTTAGGGCTAGCGGGAGGTCGGCAAGAGACCCAGTACTTC. Its translation: CASSLGLAGGRQETQYF. The V gene is TRBV7-9, the J gene TRBJ2-5, with TRBD2 matching 11 bases. J gave up 2 bases and V 1 base, and 6 bases lay outside the gene matches. The CDR3 extends over 17 amino acids. In germline, CDR1 is SEHNR, CDR2 FQNEAQ (reference sequence).

The rearrangement joins TRBV5-1 to TRBJ2-5; no clear D. This CDR3 has 14 amino acids. The germline V gene encodes CDR1 SGHRS and CDR2 YFSETQ. The V and J ends lost 2 bases and 1 base respectively, with 9 bases between them. The CDR3: CASSFGSSQETQYF. The DNA of the CDR3 is TGCGCCAGCAGCTTCGGCAGCTCCCAAGAGACCCAGTACTTC.

This chain uses TRBV7-3 with TRBJ2-7, with D tentatively TRBD1 or TRBD2 (5 bases each). Germline CDR1 is SGHTA and CDR2 is FQGTGA. V was trimmed by 5 bases and J by 2 bases, leaving 7 bases between them. This CDR3 comprises 12 residues. As DNA, the CDR3 is TGTGCCAGCAGCAGGGACCCCTACGAGCAGTACTTC. Translating it yields CASSRDPYEQYF.

This clonotype was recorded many times. The rearrangement uses TRBV20-1 and TRBJ2-5; TRBD2 might be the D (5 bases). Germline CDR1 and CDR2: DFQATT and SNEGSKA (reference sequence). The V end lost 0 bases, the J end lost 2 bases, and 16 bases lay between the germline ends. CDR3 length: 16 amino acids. The CDR3 DNA reads TGCAGTGCTAGAGATCTGATACTAGGAGGTCAAGAGACCCAGTACTTC. Translation: CSARDLILGGQETQYF.

This clonotype was recorded at least ten times. The chain links TRBV12-3 or TRBV12-4 to TRBJ1-2; D is undetermined. This CDR3 comprises 13 residues. V lost 3 bases to trimming and J lost 6 bases, with 11 bases between them. The CDR3 loop reads CASSFWGGNGYTF. CDR3 nucleotide sequence: TGTGCCAGCAGTTTTTGGGGAGGGAATGGCTACACCTTC.

This clonotype has ten or more counts. With a much larger clone just one base away, this may be a read error. This sequence joins TRBV28 and TRBJ1-2; no clear D gene. The CDR3 has 11 amino acids. Germline assignment: CDR1 MDHEN and CDR2 SYDVKM. The ends were cut back, 5 bases at V and 1 base at J, with 2 bases in the middle. The DNA of the CDR3 is TGTGCCAGCAGTATTAACTATGGCTACACCTTC. Amino acids: CASSINYGYTF.